This entry features one T cell receptor beta chain sequence. The data originate from a study of blood T cell repertoires in COVID-19. Study at large: Nucleic acid was either cDNA or gDNA, and it came from T cells, B-cell-depleted T cells, or PBMCs.

The CDR3 is made up of 14 amino acids. The V and J ends lost 2 bases and 3 bases respectively, with 10 bases between them. The germline gives CDR1 MNHEY, CDR2 SVGEGT. As handled by the study authors: Amplified reference gene primers provided the basis for estimating nucleated cell counts. Sequencing used immunoSEQ multiplex PCR; TCRdb keeps in-frame clones, though not all of them. The D gene and trimming were derived from the DNA, and the V and J assignments and clone size from that table. Here the sample spans tens of thousands of clones, around 85% being singletons. The chain has TRBV6-2 or TRBV6-3 and TRBJ1-1, with D perhaps TRBD1 (6 bases). Sequencing was performed on peripheral blood. The TCR comes from a human donor in a cohort sampled during active COVID-19. The CDR3 sequence is CASSYGQYYTEAFF. In DNA form, the CDR3 reads TGTGCCAGCAGTTACGGACAGTATTACACTGAAGCTTTCTTT.